Below, 30 T cell receptor beta chains from the same sample are listed, as sequenced in a study of blood T cells in healthy people across ages. Then a second PCR, running about 7 to 11 cycles, was carried out with a sample-barcoded 5' primer and a J-beta primer mix. TCRdb ran MiXCR on the 5' RACE reads and lists one entry per CDR3 protein. The table shows about 640,000 distinct CDR3 sequences, with under 30% occurring only once. The sequencing sample was made of blood. The receptors were gathered from a woman over 75 in good health.

The chain combines TRBV12-3 or TRBV12-4 with TRBJ2-2, with D hard to call. This CDR3 has 12 amino acids. V was pared by 7 bases and J by 6 bases, with 9 bases between. CDR3 nucleotides: TGTGCCAGCATTAGGTCCTCCGGGGAGCTGTTTTTT. Its protein is CASIRSSGELFF.

This clonotype was detected ten times or more. The J gene is TRBJ2-5, the V gene TRBV7-2; 14 bases match TRBD2. J gave up 5 bases and V 7 bases, and 9 bases lay outside the gene matches. This CDR3 has 16 residues. CDR1 and CDR2 from the germline V gene are SGHTA and FQGNSA. CDR3 DNA sequence: TGTGCCAGCACCCGACTAGCGGGGGGGTTGGGGGAGACCCAGTACTTC. Translated, it gives CASTRLAGGLGETQYF.

In its sample, this clonotype was seen many times. CDR3 nucleotide sequence: TGTGCCAGCAGCGTCGTGTCCCGCGAGCAGTACTTC. The encoded protein is CASSVVSREQYF. The chain is built from TRBV7-9 and TRBJ2-7, with D unclear. V lost 5 bases, J lost 6 bases, and 11 bases lay in between. CDR1 is SEHNR, CDR2 FQNEAQ, per germline (reference sequence). The CDR3 extends over 12 amino acids.

This clonotype was picked up many times. V and J are TRBV10-3 and TRBJ2-5, with D possibly matching TRBD1 (6 bases). The germline CDR1 and CDR2 sequences are ENHRY and SYGVKD. The length of the CDR3 is 17 residues. V was pared by 3 bases and J by 4 bases, with 21 bases between. The CDR3 region is CAISDPTGLRARETQYF. In DNA, the CDR3 is TGTGCCATCAGTGACCCGACAGGACTCAGAGCTCGAGAGACCCAGTACTTC.

The genes are TRBV28 and TRBJ2-1; weak D call: TRBD2 (6 bases). The germline V gene encodes CDR1 MDHEN and CDR2 SYDVKM. The germline V and J ends were trimmed by 7 bases and 5 bases, with 21 bases remaining between them. This CDR3 has 16 amino acids. The CDR3 here is CASTQAGLRSHNEQFF. CDR3 DNA: TGTGCCAGCACTCAAGCGGGCTTACGGTCCCACAATGAGCAGTTCTTC.

The chain uses TRBV7-9 and TRBJ1-2; D not certain. Germline V gene data show CDR1 as SEHNR and CDR2 as FQNEAQ (reference sequence). Deletions cut 4 bases from V and 2 bases from J, with 23 bases between. This CDR3 has 18 amino acids. CDR3 nucleotide sequence: TGTGCCAGCAGCTCCCCTAATACAATTGGGAGTCCGAACTATGGCTACACCTTC. Encoded protein: CASSSPNTIGSPNYGYTF.

Ten or more counts support this clonotype. The chain uses TRBV7-2 and TRBJ1-6; D unclear. Trimming took 1 base from V and 6 from J, leaving 7 bases between them. This CDR3 contains 14 residues. The V gene's germline CDR1 is SGHTA and CDR2 FQGNSA. CDR3 region: CASSLVGTNSPLHF. The CDR3 region has the DNA TGTGCCAGCAGCTTAGTCGGTACTAATTCACCCCTCCACTTT.

Many counts were recorded for this clonotype. The chain couples TRBV7-2 to TRBJ2-7; maybe TRBD1 (5 bases). Between the trimmed V and J ends, which lost 0 bases and 3 bases, there was a span of 9 bases. The CDR3 has 14 amino acids. Germline lookup yields CDR1 SGHTA and CDR2 FQGNSA. CDR3 sequence reads: CASSLAPGNYEQYF. CDR3 coding DNA: TGTGCCAGCAGCTTAGCGCCAGGGAACTACGAGCAGTACTTC.

This clonotype showed up many times. This chain uses TRBV7-2 with TRBJ2-3; 9 nucleotides agree with TRBD2. The germline V gene has CDR1 SGHTA and CDR2 FQGNSA. CDR3 length: 14 residues. V lost 5 bases to trimming and J lost 2 bases; unmatched junction nucleotides: 2. CDR3 residues: CASSRGGATDTQYF. In DNA, the CDR3 is TGTGCCAGCAGCCGCGGGGGGGCCACAGATACGCAGTATTTT.

At least ten counts were recorded for this clonotype. The chain recombines TRBV20-1 with TRBJ2-5, with 8 bases aligning to TRBD2. The junction had 8 bases not matched to a gene; V was cut back by 1 base and J by 1 base. Germline CDR1 DFQATT, CDR2 SNEGSKA (reference sequence). This CDR3 comprises 16 residues. In nucleotides, the CDR3 is TGCAGTGCTAGAGTCTGGGGGCGGGGGGTCCAAGAGACCCAGTACTTC. Amino acid sequence: CSARVWGRGVQETQYF.

This clonotype was observed many times. This chain connects TRBV4-2 to TRBJ1-1, with a possible D match to TRBD1 (5 bases). Germline-derived CDR1 and CDR2 are LGHNA and YNFKEQ. V was pared by 6 bases and J by 1 base, with 9 bases between. CDR3 length: 13 residues. Written as DNA, the CDR3 is TGTGCCAGCAGTCAGGACAAGAACACTGAAGCTTTCTTT. It encodes CASSQDKNTEAFF.

The J gene is TRBJ1-4, the V gene TRBV27; the match to TRBD1 covers 8 bases. Per germline, CDR1 MNHEY and CDR2 SMNVEV (reference sequence). This CDR3 spans 17 amino acids. V gave up 4 bases and J gave up 0 bases; unmatched junction bases: 7. CDR3 residues: CASSSRGPYPTNEKLFF. For the CDR3, the DNA is TGTGCCAGCAGTTCCAGGGGGCCCTACCCAACTAATGAAAAACTGTTTTTT.

This clonotype was found many times. The chain uses TRBV6-2 or TRBV6-3 and TRBJ2-2, with TRBD1 as a possible D gene (6 bases). The CDR3 totals 18 residues. Trimming shortened V by 4 bases and J by 3 bases, and 21 bases separated the two germline ends. Germline CDR1 and CDR2: MNHEY and SVGEGT. The CDR3 nucleotides read TGTGCCAGCAGTTTCACGCAGGGGCCCGGGCGGGACACCGGGGAGCTGTTTTTT. Its protein is CASSFTQGPGRDTGELFF.

The sample holds a few counts of this clonotype. The chain is built from TRBV29-1 and TRBJ2-4; 7 bases agree with TRBD1. Judging by the DNA end, TRBJ2-5 fits better; the J call may be wrong. Germline CDR1 reads SQVTM; CDR2 reads ANQGSEA. The CDR3 is 14 residues long. CDR3 sequence reads: CSAVGQVHQETQYF. The CDR3 coding sequence is TGCAGCGCCGTAGGACAGGTTCATCAAGAGACCCAGTACTTC.

The chain carries TRBV2 and TRBJ2-7; possible D gene TRBD2, 5 bases. V was pared by 6 bases and J by 7 bases, with 25 bases between. The germline CDR1 and CDR2 sequences are SNHLY and FYNNEI. This CDR3 is built from 16 residues. CDR3 coding DNA: TGTGCCAGCAGGTCCGGGCGGAGGCCGGGGTACGATGAGCAGTACTTC. It is translated as CASRSGRRPGYDEQYF.

As for this clonotype: A read error may explain this, as a much larger clone is one base away. V and J are TRBV7-6 and TRBJ1-2; a possible D gene is TRBD1 (6 bases). V was clipped by 5 bases and J by 10 bases, with 17 bases between them. The CDR3 length is 13 residues. The germline gives CDR1 SGHVS, CDR2 FNYEAQ. The DNA for the CDR3 is TGTGCCAGCAGCGAAAACAGGGTCGGAGACTACACCTTC. Its protein is CASSENRVGDYTF.

This clonotype was seen at least ten times. V gene TRBV4-3 combines with J gene TRBJ2-1; D perhaps matches TRBD2 (6 bases). Germline CDR1 and CDR2: LGHNA and YSLEER. Trimming took 4 bases from V and 0 from J, leaving 10 bases between them. This CDR3 contains 15 residues. The CDR3 loop reads CASSLGGRSYNEQFF. The CDR3 nucleotides are TGCGCCAGCAGCCTCGGGGGACGCTCCTACAATGAGCAGTTCTTC.

This clonotype was observed many times. The chain uses TRBV2 and TRBJ1-6; weak D call: TRBD1 (6 bases). CDR1 is SNHLY, CDR2 FYNNEI, per germline. The CDR3 is 15 amino acids. The germline V and J ends were trimmed by 1 base and 9 bases, with 13 bases remaining between them. The DNA for the CDR3 is TGTGCCAGCAGTGAAGGCTACGGACAGCCTTCACCCCTCCACTTT. Its protein is CASSEGYGQPSPLHF.

This clonotype has a count of ten or more. The chain joins TRBV6-6 to TRBJ2-3; D remains ambiguous. The V end lost 5 bases, the J end lost 1 base, and 7 bases lay between the germline ends. The CDR3 length is 13 residues. Germline assignment: CDR1 MNHNY and CDR2 SVGAGI (reference sequence). The CDR3 loop is CASSPRGTDTQYF. The CDR3 DNA reads TGTGCCAGCAGTCCCCGGGGCACAGATACGCAGTATTTT.

The chain is built from TRBV15 and TRBJ2-4; D not resolved. CDR1 and CDR2 from the germline V gene are LNHNV and YYDKDF (reference sequence). CDR3 length: 14 residues. V was pared by 1 base and J by 2 bases, with 6 bases between. CDR3 loop: CATSRVVPKNIQYF. For the CDR3, the DNA is TGTGCCACCAGCAGAGTCGTTCCCAAAAACATTCAGTACTTC.

The table lists this clonotype with many counts. The rearrangement uses TRBV5-1 and TRBJ1-2; perhaps TRBD1 as D (6 bases). Germline V CDR1 and CDR2: SGHRS, YFSETQ. Trimming cost V 3 bases and J 8 bases, with 17 bases left between them. This CDR3 spans 14 amino acids. In DNA, the CDR3 is TGCGCCAGCAGCTGGATGTTTACCGGGACAGGCTACACCTTC. As protein: CASSWMFTGTGYTF.

The chain joins TRBV20-1 to TRBJ2-4; 11 bases agree with TRBD2. The CDR3 extends over 18 amino acids. The junction had 10 bases not matched to a gene; V was cut back by 3 bases and J by 0 bases. Per germline, CDR1 DFQATT and CDR2 SNEGSKA (reference sequence). CDR3 amino acids: CSASSGLAGGQAKNIQYF. The CDR3 nucleotides are TGCAGTGCTAGTTCCGGGCTAGCGGGGGGACAAGCCAAAAACATTCAGTACTTC.

A note on this clonotype: A read error may explain this, as a much larger clone is one base away. V and J are TRBV9 and TRBJ2-7, with 7 bases that match TRBD2. With V trimmed by 6 bases and J by 3 bases, 12 bases remained unmatched. This CDR3 region has 15 residues. Germline V gene sequence: CDR1 SGDLS, CDR2 YYNGEE. The CDR3 region is CASKGWEGDFYEQYF. The CDR3, as DNA: TGTGCCAGCAAAGGGTGGGAGGGAGATTTCTACGAGCAGTACTTC.

This chain links TRBV4-1 with TRBJ2-4; 7 bases map to TRBD2. The J call may be mistaken, given a closer DNA end match to TRBJ2-7. In germline, CDR1 is MGHRA, CDR2 YSYEKL. This CDR3 region has 15 residues. CDR3 protein: CASSQVAGQTYEQYF. CDR3 nucleotide sequence: TGCGCCAGCAGCCAGGTAGCGGGTCAGACCTACGAGCAGTACTTC.

The chain employs TRBV20-1 and TRBJ2-5, with D possibly being TRBD1 (6 bases). The end of the DNA is better explained by TRBJ2-4, so the J call may be wrong. The CDR3 loop spans 14 amino acids. Germline CDR1 reads DFQATT; CDR2 reads SNEGSKA (reference sequence). The DNA for the CDR3 is TGCAGTGCTTTAGGGGGATTAGCCAAAAACATTCAGTACTTC. It specifies CSALGGLAKNIQYF.

The chain is built from TRBV29-1 and TRBJ1-4, with a weak D call TRBD1 (5 bases). V was pared by 7 bases and J by 8 bases, with 20 bases between. This CDR3 spans 14 amino acids. The germline CDR1 and CDR2 sequences are SQVTM and ANQGSEA. Written as DNA, the CDR3 is TGCAGCGCTTCCCGGGTGGGACCTAGGGAAAAACTGTTTTTT. Its protein product is CSASRVGPREKLFF.

This clonotype occurred many times. The CDR3 here is CASSLGRTGLSYEQYF. In DNA, the CDR3 is TGCGCCAGCAGCTTGGGAAGGACTGGCCTCTCCTACGAGCAGTACTTC. This sequence joins TRBV5-1 and TRBJ2-7; TRBD2 might be the D (5 bases). Trimming removed 0 bases at V and 0 bases at J, with 13 bases between. Looked up from germline, CDR1 is SGHRS and CDR2 is YFSETQ. CDR3 length equals 16 residues.

This clonotype was detected ten times or more. The chain joins TRBV7-6 to TRBJ2-7; TRBD2 matches at 9 bases. Germline V gene data show CDR1 as SGHVS and CDR2 as FNYEAQ. V gave up 5 bases and J gave up 7 bases; unmatched junction bases: 15. The CDR3 is 16 residues long. CDR3 sequence (DNA): TGTGCCAGCAGCCTAGGTACTAGCGGGTCCAACGGGGAGCAGTACTTC. It is translated as CASSLGTSGSNGEQYF.

Remarks on this clonotype: Compared with germline, one end of the junction differs, possibly owing to a read error. This sequence joins TRBV5-1 and TRBJ2-7, with D hard to call. The tail of the sequence fits TRBJ2-5 better, so the J call may be wrong. Germline assignment: CDR1 SGHRS and CDR2 YFSETQ. The CDR3 extends over 14 amino acids. The CDR3 sequence is CASSLEDPQGTQYF. As DNA, the CDR3 is TGCGCCAGCAGCTTGGAGGACCCTCAAGGGACCCAGTACTTC.

V gene TRBV30 combines with J gene TRBJ2-7; tentative D call: TRBD2 (5 bases). Germline CDR1 and CDR2: GTSNPN and SVGIG (reference sequence). The CDR3 runs to 14 residues. Trimming removed 3 bases at V and 2 bases at J, with 14 bases between. In nucleotides, the CDR3 is TGTGCCTGGAGAAGGCTAGCCGACACCTACGAGCAGTACTTC. Translated: CAWRRLADTYEQYF. The variable domain in full, with the rest retrieved from reference TRBV30 and TRBJ2-7, is SQTIHQWPATLVQPVGSPLSLECTVEGTSNPNLYWYRQAAGRGLQLLFYSVGIGQISSEVPQNLSASRPQDRQFILSSKKLLLSDSGFYLCAWRRLADTYEQYFGPGTRLTVT.